This T cell receptor (beta chain) derives from a study of shared clonotypes between healthy human individuals. Turning to the study itself: For every donor, three CD4 naive, three CD4 memory, two CD8 naive and one CD8 memory plates were used. Study outcomes and limitations: Naive CD4 clonotype sharing across several donors was about 5%.

About this clone itself: Its cognate antigen is unknown.

When replicate PCRs were run on sorted subsets, they used approximately 0.2 ug DNA, about 30,000 T cell genomes. Data came from immunoSEQ multiplex PCR; TCRdb stores just in-frame clones and leaves some out. The repertoire has 2 million to 2.5 million clones, 90% to 97% of them found once; the top ten carry roughly 0.13%. Free of recent acute infections or vaccinations, the donors were healthy HIV-negative adults. Germline V lookup: CDR1 ENHRY, CDR2 SYGVKD. The CDR3 has 12 residues. V was shortened by 6 bases and J by 6 bases, with 10 bases between the two germline ends. Input material: naive CD4+ T cells sorted from blood. Stated subset: CD45RA+ positively selected. The chain uses TRBV10-3 and TRBJ2-3; D possibly corresponds to TRBD2 (6 bases). The sequence was obtained from a young man in good health. In nucleotides, the CDR3 is TGTGCCATCAGCCTCCGGGGGGATACGCAGTATTTT. The encoded protein is CAISLRGDTQYF.